This TCR beta chain was recovered during a study of T cell repertoires in cytomegalovirus infection. For the study at large: Recently identified HLA-C-restricted CMV epitopes were among the peptides used. Study-wide results and caveats: HLA-C-restricted CMV clonotypes gave the most frequent clonotype in two of eight donors.

Germline V gene data show CDR1 as SEHNR and CDR2 as FQNEAQ (reference sequence). This CDR3 spans 17 amino acids. J gave up 3 bases and V 5 bases, and 12 bases lay outside the gene matches. This clonotype was found a few times. Its antigen remains unidentified. TCRdb processed the reads anew with MiXCR; each CDR3 protein has one entry. There are under 200,000 distinct CDR3 sequences in the sample; about 20% occur only once, and 20% to 30% lies in the top ten. V usage is TRBV7-9 and J usage is TRBJ1-2; TRBD1 matches at 10 bases. The TCR comes from a human donor in good health (CMV status not recorded). Some clones in this sample may be carry-over from other donors' samples. The sample was CD8+ T cells from cultured PBMCs, taken from culture after CMV antigen stimulation. The CDR3 region has the DNA TGTGCCAGCAGCATGACAGGGGGCGCCGGGTTTGACTATGGCTACACCTTC. Its protein is CASSMTGGAGFDYGYTF. Complete variable domain (other parts from reference TRBV7-9 and TRBJ1-2): DTGVSQNPRHKITKRGQNVTFRCDPISEHNRLYWYRQTLGQGPEFLTYFQNEAQLEKSRLLSDRFSAERPKGSFSTLEIQRTEQGDSAMYLCASSMTGGAGFDYGYTFGSGTRLTVV.